Shown below are 5 T cell receptor beta chains from a single sample sequenced in a study of beta chain features in type 1 diabetes (dated 2018 in TCRdb). Libraries were constructed by the immunoSEQ multiplex PCR assay. The High Capacity cDNA Reverse Transcription Kit was used to reverse transcribe all of the isolated RNA, meaning that expressed TCRB transcripts were what got sequenced. The immuneACCESS repertoire file appears here via TCRdb, limited to in-frame rearrangements. These files lack a portion of the clones; in checked studies, under half of the deficit traces to unresolved V genes, and the cause of the others is not known. The sample includes 150,000 to 200,000 clones, with roughly 59% observed a single time. In total, the top ten clones hold around 0.096% of the sample. These TCRs are of unknown antigen specificity. Summary of the overall study and its limitations: Type 1 diabetes patients showed a moderate but significant shortening of TCRB CDR3 length in all four CD4+ subsets.

Sequencing used naive CD4+ T cells from blood. The cell subset or site label, read with the paper, signifies: true naive CD4+ T cells. These receptors all stem from a man in his thirties or forties with type 1 diabetes.

This clone has only a few counts. The chain recombines TRBV21-1 with TRBJ2-7; TRBD2, the table's D call, was not compared with the DNA. TRBV21-1 is deemed a pseudogene. The CDR3 contains 16 residues. CDR3 nucleotides: TGTGCCAGCAGCAAAGGTGTGGCGGGATTAGCCTACGAGCAGTACTTC. Translated, it gives CASSKGVAGLAYEQYF.

The rearrangement joins TRBV14 to TRBJ1-1; D is perhaps TRBD1 (5 bases). V was clipped by 2 bases and J by 1 base, with 8 bases between them. CDR3 length: 14 amino acids. CDR1 and CDR2 from the germline V gene are SGHDN and FVKESK. CDR3 sequence: CASSQLGANTEAFF. The CDR3 DNA reads as TGTGCCAGCAGCCAACTTGGGGCGAACACTGAAGCTTTCTTT.

The V and J genes are TRBV30 and TRBJ1-2; no definite D call. CDR3 size: 13 residues. Germline lookup yields CDR1 GTSNPN and CDR2 SVGIG (reference sequence). V lost 3 bases to trimming and J lost 5 bases, with 13 bases between them. CDR3 protein: CAWRLPGRYGYTF. Written as DNA, the CDR3 is TGTGCCTGGAGACTGCCCGGGAGATATGGCTACACCTTC.

The V gene is TRBV10-3, the J gene TRBJ2-7; no clear D gene. Trimming left V 3 bases short and J 2 bases short, with 2 bases between. Germline CDR1 is ENHRY and CDR2 is SYGVKD. The CDR3 contains 11 residues. CDR3 DNA sequence: TGTGCCATCAGTGATACCTACGAGCAGTACTTC. This encodes CAISDTYEQYF.

The genes are TRBV7-9 and TRBJ2-3; no reliable D call. V gave up 3 bases and J gave up 6 bases, with 10 bases separating them. Per the germline V gene, CDR1 is SEHNR and CDR2 is FQNEAQ (reference sequence). The CDR3 covers 13 residues. In DNA form, the CDR3 reads TGTGCCAGCAGCTTGGCAGGAGACGATACGCAGTATTTT. Translation: CASSLAGDDTQYF.